This TCR beta chain emerged from a study of beta chain features in type 1 diabetes. Whole-study results and caveats: A closer apparent resemblance between naive, central memory and Treg TCRB repertoires was seen in patients than in healthy donors. Type 1 diabetes patients had fewer VDJ junction insertions and more deletions.

This clone was seen a handful of times. No antigen is known for it. CDR1 is MNHNY and CDR2 is SVGAGI in the germline V gene (reference sequence). The CDR3 runs to 15 residues. Between the trimmed V and J ends, which lost 5 bases and 2 bases, there was a span of 14 bases. Every bit of the isolated RNA underwent reverse transcription, so sequencing read expressed TCRB transcripts. TCRdb's copy holds only in-frame clones and misses some; the assay was immunoSEQ multiplex PCR. Of 130,000 to 150,000 clones listed, more than 9% are singletons. The receptor was isolated from a man between 18 and 35 years old in good health. The sequenced material came from naive CD4+ T cells from blood. This chain connects TRBV6-6 to TRBJ2-3; TRBD1 is a possible D gene (6 bases). Written as DNA, the CDR3 is TGTGCCAGCAGTACTTCAGGGGTTTACACAGATACGCAGTATTTT. Its translation: CASSTSGVYTDTQYF.